This T cell receptor (beta chain) was recovered during a study of T-cell memory formation after mild COVID-19. At the level of the study: TCR clusters showed largely donor specificity. General observations from the study: Memory from before infection featured some responding clones, which suggests cross-reactive memory joined.

In this sample, this clonotype turned up a few times. Its specificity is unknown. Losses at the gene ends were 4 bases for V and 2 bases for J; bases not matched to a gene: 8. This CDR3 has 17 residues. MiXCR, applied by TCRdb to the 5' RACE reads, yields one record per CDR3 protein. The repertoire holds about 180,000 distinct CDR3 sequences, with under 20% as singletons. J is TRBJ2-3 and V is TRBV12-3 or TRBV12-4, with 11 nucleotides matching TRBD2. The sample taken for sequencing was PBMCs or a T cell subset sorted from them (not recorded which). The TCR was taken from a man younger than 35 who had mild COVID-19 (a few samples of this study predate the infection). Cell type and time point are not known. This chain's CDR3 is CASSSRLAGPYTDTQYF. The CDR3 DNA reads TGTGCCAGCAGTTCAAGACTAGCGGGGCCCTACACAGATACGCAGTATTTT.